A single sample is the source of the 9 T cell receptor beta chains below, sequenced in a study of T cell changes during pregnancy in multiple sclerosis. This table comes from immunoSEQ multiplex PCR, and its TCRdb copy is limited to in-frame clones, with some not included. The sample has tens of thousands of clones; about 95% are singletons. This specimen was peripheral blood, taken in the third trimester of pregnancy. The receptors derive from a female donor with multiple sclerosis, enrolled in a pregnancy study.

CDR3 sequence reads: CASSPTTERLAGDRYEQYF. CDR3 bases: TGTGCCAGCAGCCCCACCACCGAGCGACTAGCGGGAGATCGCTACGAGCAGTACTTC. This chain joins TRBV4-2 and TRBJ2-7; 12 nucleotides align to TRBD2. The CDR3 is 19 amino acids. After removal of 4 bases from V and 3 bases from J, the junction contained 16 bases not matched to a gene. Per germline, CDR1 LGHNA and CDR2 YNFKEQ.

The J gene is TRBJ2-1, the V gene TRBV9; perhaps TRBD2 as D (7 bases). The CDR3 contains 15 residues. Per germline, CDR1 SGDLS and CDR2 YYNGEE. Trimming shortened V by 0 bases and J by 7 bases, and 14 bases separated the two germline ends. As DNA, the CDR3 is TGTGCCAGCAGCGTAGGGGCGGGGGCGTTAAATGAGCAGTTCTTC. This encodes CASSVGAGALNEQFF.

The chain is built from TRBV19 and TRBJ2-4, with a tentative D call TRBD2 (6 bases). The CDR3 totals 15 residues. The V end lost 6 bases, the J end lost 7 bases, and 19 bases lay between the germline ends. Germline V gene data show CDR1 as LNHDA and CDR2 as SQIVND (reference sequence). CDR3 loop: CASRLGTGGGNIQYF. The CDR3 region has the DNA TGTGCCAGTAGATTAGGTACGGGCGGAGGGAACATTCAGTACTTC.

In its sample, this clone was seen once. The CDR3 coding sequence is TGCAGCGTTGAAGATTGGGGGGCCTACGAGCAGTACTTC. Protein: CSVEDWGAYEQYF. The chain couples TRBV29-1 to TRBJ2-7; D possibly corresponds to TRBD2 (6 bases). The CDR3 extends over 13 amino acids. Looked up from germline, CDR1 is SQVTM and CDR2 is ANQGSEA. The V end was cut by 0 bases, the J end by 2 bases, with 8 bases between.

In DNA form, the CDR3 reads TGTGCCAGCAGTTACTCACGAAGCACAGGGAGCGGCGAGCAGTACTTC. Its protein product is CASSYSRSTGSGEQYF. V and J are TRBV6-6 and TRBJ2-7; tentative D call: TRBD1 (6 bases). Germline V gene data show CDR1 as MNHNY and CDR2 as SVGAGI (reference sequence). This CDR3 contains 16 residues. Between the trimmed V and J ends, which lost 0 bases and 6 bases, there was a span of 18 bases.

This clone was observed once. V is TRBV7-2 and J is TRBJ1-4; D is ambiguous. The CDR3 has 13 residues. Trimming stripped 0 bases from V and 8 bases from J, with 7 bases between. The germline V gene has CDR1 SGHTA and CDR2 FQGNSA. The CDR3 sequence: CASSLALREKLFF. In nucleotides, the CDR3 is TGTGCCAGCAGCTTAGCGTTGAGGGAAAAACTGTTTTTT.

The chain uses TRBV5-1 and TRBJ2-1; 7 bases match TRBD2. Germline V gene data show CDR1 as SGHRS and CDR2 as YFSETQ. CDR3 size: 16 residues. J gave up 4 bases and V 5 bases, and 12 bases lay outside the gene matches. This CDR3 is CASRKNTGTNYNEQFF. The DNA of the CDR3 is TGCGCCAGCAGAAAAAATACCGGGACTAATTACAATGAGCAGTTCTTC.

The genes are TRBV4-1 and TRBJ1-1, with 8 bases identical to TRBD1. Germline V gives CDR1 MGHRA, CDR2 YSYEKL. This CDR3 region has 14 residues. After removal of 6 bases from V and 1 base from J, the junction contained 4 bases not matched to a gene. CDR3 protein: CASRTGGPNTEAFF. CDR3 nucleotides: TGCGCCAGCAGAACAGGGGGACCGAACACTGAAGCTTTCTTT.

The rearrangement links TRBV4-3 to TRBJ2-3; 10 bases are shared with TRBD2. This CDR3 contains 17 residues. Looked up from germline, CDR1 is LGHNA and CDR2 is YSLEER. The V and J ends lost 0 bases and 2 bases, in that order; junction bases with no gene match: 5. CDR3 in DNA: TGCGCCAGCAGCCAAGATGGGACTAGCGTTCCCACAGATACGCAGTATTTT. This sequence encodes CASSQDGTSVPTDTQYF.